Below, one TCR beta chain is given with its context. Its antigen remains undetermined. Base qualities are missing; no much larger clone stands one base away. Trimming takes 8 bases from V and 8 bases from J, and the germline ends sit 12 bases apart. Taken from the germline V gene, the CDR1 and CDR2 loops are SNHLY and FYNNEI. Spanning cysteine to phenylalanine, the CDR3 consists of 11 amino acids. CDR3 DNA only is kept here, 33 bases in frame from base 1. These data belong to a study of long-term antiretroviral therapy in people with HIV (dated 2022 in TCRdb). In the study overall: The earliest samples were collected roughly a decade before the 2015 WHO recommendation for immediate ART, at a time when ART was usually postponed until CD4 counts fell. A retrospective serial study tested whether changes in peripheral blood TRB repertoire composition and diversity were associated with ART initiation and durable HIV suppression. A total of around 190 cryopreserved PBMC samples came from a few dozen adults with confirmed HIV infection and were collected serially over a mean of roughly six years (range 1-12). Eleven of the 30 participants with HIV were female. Test extractions of a monoclonal T-cell line alongside approximately 34 polyclonal samples showed no cross-contamination during QIAcube processing.

Results the study describes overall, beyond this receptor: Inferences about post-ART repertoire changes were limited because no data were available on ART adherence, viral resistance or therapy changes. At every time point, the repertoire was dominated by expanded TRB clones first identified before ART initiation, although this dominance fluctuated and, in many PLHIV, declined after ART. Starting ART was linked to a significant rise in TRB diversity, yet even with long-term ART the diversity remained significantly lower than in transplant donor controls. The samples span the years 2004 to 2017, and the ART regimens used at that time may not be as effective as current regimens. Because pre-ART samples had limited cell numbers, profiling was done on unsorted PBMC rather than on sorted CD4+ and CD8+ T cells. Narrower CDR3 length ranges were observed in HIV repertoires than in controls, and an antigen-experienced repertoire with only a slight naive shift after ART was suggested by the network structure. Limited PBMC availability meant only the TCR beta chain was sequenced, without alpha chain pairing.

To be included, a participant needed at least one PBMC sample from before ART initiation plus at least two post-ART samples. Treatment was received in the United States of America by all participants with HIV. Before DNA extraction, cryopreserved samples of roughly 0.95-10 million PBMC were thawed and washed. At the time of the earliest PBMC sample for each participant with HIV, ages ranged from 23 to 54 years. Per participant, PBMC samples came from 1-4 timepoints prior to ART initiation and 2-8 timepoints following ART initiation, for a median of 7 samples. Serial HIV viral load, CD4+ T-cell count, ART history and demographic data were obtained for every participant. Genomic DNA was extracted from unsorted PBMC with a Qiagen kit on a QIAcube, with processing performed in batches of 12 samples. The immunoSEQ hsTCRB v3.0 assay was used at survey level resolution to sequence the TRB variable region. The targeted TRB sequencing depth was roughly 40,000-50,000 T-cell genomes per sample. TRB libraries were pooled and sequenced on an Illumina MiSeq using a v3 150-cycle kit. Turning to the authors' computational methods: Analysis of repertoires was carried out in R inside a reproducible Nextflow workflow spanning QC, data transformation and analysis. Custom analyses were implemented in LymphoSeq2, an R package for AIRR-Seq data exploration. A few samples that yielded fewer than 5000 total TRB sequences were excluded, so that approximately 170 HIV repertoires were analyzed. Among the roughly 190 retained HIV repertoires, roughly 60 were collected before ART initiation and approximately 130 were collected after ART initiation. Repertoires were downsampled to 5000 TRB nucleotide sequences, and summary statistics were averaged over 100 downsampling iterations. Only TRB sequences with CDR3 regions of at least seven amino acids were retained for analysis. Two measures captured diversity: a Shannon entropy-derived clonality score and the Gini coefficient. In the repertoire networks, any two of the top 5000 CDR3 amino acid sequences were connected whenever the two sequences differed by an edit distance of one. Antigen specificity groups and MHC restriction were predicted for TRB CDR3 amino acid sequences with GLIPH2. CDR3 amino acid sequences were matched against VDJdb and McPAS-TCR to flag known CMV, EBV, HIV or tissue antigen associations. Pre-ART, post-ART and control groups were compared with Wilcoxon signed-rank tests and Holm-Bonferroni correction. TCRdb retrieved this table from immuneACCESS and kept in-frame rearrangements only. Not all clones are present; in checked studies, unresolved V genes account for under half, and no reason is known for the remainder. V, J and clone size reflect that table, while D and trimming were determined from the DNA. The sample yields about 22,000 clones; approximately 90% were counted once. 6% to 6.5% of the sample rests with the top ten.

The receptor was isolated from a man in his sixties with HIV. This receptor chain uses TRBV2 and TRBJ1-2; the D gene cannot be resolved reliably. The specimen comprised unsorted PBMCs, sampled 0.6 years after starting antiretroviral therapy. The sequence in DNA is TGTGCCAGCGGACGGCTCGGGGGCTACACCTTC. It translates as CASGRLGGYTF.